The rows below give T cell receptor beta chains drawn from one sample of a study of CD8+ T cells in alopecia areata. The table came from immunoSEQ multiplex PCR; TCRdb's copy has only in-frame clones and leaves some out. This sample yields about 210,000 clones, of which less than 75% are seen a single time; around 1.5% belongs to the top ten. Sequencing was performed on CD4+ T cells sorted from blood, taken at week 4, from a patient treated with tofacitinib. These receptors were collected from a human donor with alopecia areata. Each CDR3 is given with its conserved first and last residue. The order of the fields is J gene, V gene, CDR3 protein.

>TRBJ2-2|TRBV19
CASSTRLPRGTGELFF
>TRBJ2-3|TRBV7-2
CASSPAKGDTQYF
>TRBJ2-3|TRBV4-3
CASSQDVAGSRADTQYF
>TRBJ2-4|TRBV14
CASSDGDLIPAKNIQYF
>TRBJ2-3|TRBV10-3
CAIRGDSTDTQYF
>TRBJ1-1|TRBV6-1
CASRDTQQSKAFF
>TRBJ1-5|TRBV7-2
CASSLHSGTGNQPQHF
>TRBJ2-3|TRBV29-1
CSVGRANTDTQYF
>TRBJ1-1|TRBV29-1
CSVFIRQGMNTEAFF
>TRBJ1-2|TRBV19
CASRRAPEGYTF
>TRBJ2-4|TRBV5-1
CASSLEGGIAKNIQYF
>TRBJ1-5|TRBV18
CASSAKVDQPQHF
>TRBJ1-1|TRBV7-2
CASTPGGVGVATEAFF
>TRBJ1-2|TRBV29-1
CSVVQVRDGYTF
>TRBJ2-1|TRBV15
CATSRGTSPGEQFF
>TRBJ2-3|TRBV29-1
CSVVVGSGGTDTQYF